The 21 T cell receptor beta chains listed next were all sequenced from one sample in a study of blood T cell repertoires in COVID-19. TCRdb's table, derived via immunoSEQ multiplex PCR, lists solely in-frame clones and lacks some. The sample carries about 140,000 clones, 88% recorded once. The specimen sequenced was peripheral blood. These receptors originate from a human donor with COVID-19, enrolled during active disease. The donor label of this sample is uncertain.

The chain has TRBV3-1 (or the pseudogene TRBV3-2) and TRBJ1-1; a possible D gene is TRBD1 (5 bases). Germline CDR1 LGHDT, CDR2 YNNKEL (reference sequence). CDR3 length: 15 residues. Trimming took 0 bases from V and 7 from J, leaving 15 bases between them. The chain's CDR3 is CASSQDVAGIGEAFF. CDR3 nucleotides: TGTGCCAGCAGCCAAGATGTTGCAGGGATAGGTGAAGCTTTCTTT.

V and J are TRBV25-1 and TRBJ1-6, with a tentative D call TRBD1 (6 bases). The CDR3 is 14 residues long. V lost 4 bases and J lost 10, with 14 bases in between. Germline V CDR1 and CDR2: MGHDK, SYGVNS. The CDR3 nucleotides read TGTGCCAGCAGTGCAGGGGCCAGGGAATCACCCCTCCACTTT. This translates into CASSAGARESPLHF.

The CDR3 loop is CASWGRGEKLFF. DNA for the CDR3: TGTGCCAGCTGGGGGAGGGGCGAAAAACTGTTTTTT. V usage is TRBV27 and J usage is TRBJ1-4; D may be TRBD1 (5 bases). The germline V gene encodes CDR1 MNHEY and CDR2 SMNVEV (reference sequence). The CDR3 consists of 12 residues. V lost 8 bases and J 8 bases, leaving 12 bases between the germline ends.

This chain links TRBV7-8 with TRBJ2-3, with no clear D. V lost 2 bases and J lost 0, with 9 bases in between. From germline, CDR1 is SGHVS and CDR2 FQNEAQ. There are 15 residues in the CDR3. Here the CDR3 DNA reads TGTGCCAGCAGCTTATACATGTCTAGCACAGATACGCAGTATTTT. Amino acids: CASSLYMSSTDTQYF.

The V gene is TRBV7-9, the J gene TRBJ2-7; 10 bases map to TRBD1. Per germline, CDR1 SEHNR and CDR2 FQNEAQ (reference sequence). The CDR3 contains 16 residues. The V segment lost 1 base and the J segment 7 bases; nucleotides outside the gene matches: 10. The CDR3 sequence is CASSLGGTGEGWEQYF. CDR3 nucleotides: TGTGCCAGCAGCTTAGGAGGGACAGGGGAAGGATGGGAGCAGTACTTC.

The chain combines TRBV29-1 with TRBJ2-1; 10 bases align to TRBD2. The trim removed 6 bases at V and 7 bases at J, leaving 12 bases unmatched. The CDR3 loop spans 15 amino acids. Germline V gene data show CDR1 as SQVTM and CDR2 as ANQGSEA. The CDR3: CSVHGGAGGLNEQFF. The CDR3 region has the DNA TGCAGCGTACATGGGGGAGCGGGGGGGCTGAATGAGCAGTTCTTC.

This chain uses TRBV7-9 with TRBJ2-5, with D unresolved. V was shortened by 2 bases and J by 1 base, with 5 bases between the two germline ends. The CDR3 is made up of 13 amino acids. Germline V gives CDR1 SEHNR, CDR2 FQNEAQ (reference sequence). The CDR3: CASSLTAQETQYF. CDR3 coding DNA: TGTGCCAGCAGCTTAACAGCCCAAGAGACCCAGTACTTC.

V gene TRBV3-1 (or the pseudogene TRBV3-2) combines with J gene TRBJ2-2; 8 positions match TRBD1. This CDR3 has 14 amino acids. The V and J ends lost 4 bases and 10 bases, in that order; junction bases with no gene match: 8. The V gene's germline CDR1 is LGHDT and CDR2 YNNKEL (reference sequence). The CDR3 here is CASSRQTGVQELFF. DNA for the CDR3: TGTGCCAGCAGCCGCCAGACAGGGGTACAGGAGCTGTTTTTT.

The rearrangement links TRBV29-1 to TRBJ2-5; 10 nucleotides line up with TRBD1. The germline gives CDR1 SQVTM, CDR2 ANQGSEA. This CDR3 region has 13 residues. Germline trimming cut 6 bases from V and 5 bases from J; bases unmatched to any gene: 6. The CDR3 reads CSVMTGGEETQYF. The CDR3 DNA reads TGCAGCGTGATGACAGGGGGCGAGGAGACCCAGTACTTC.

The chain joins TRBV18 to TRBJ2-7; D remains unclear. This CDR3 contains 14 residues. CDR1 is KGHSH, CDR2 LQKENI, per germline. The ends were cut back, 2 bases at V and 0 bases at J, with 8 bases in the middle. CDR3 amino acids: CASSPGQLSYEQYF. DNA of the CDR3: TGTGCCAGCTCACCAGGGCAGCTCTCCTACGAGCAGTACTTC.

CDR3 in DNA: TGTGCCAGCAGTTACTCGACTGACAACTATGGCTACACCTTC. It specifies CASSYSTDNYGYTF. The gene calls are TRBV6-5 and TRBJ1-2; D is ambiguous. Germline V lookup: CDR1 MNHEY, CDR2 SVGAGI. The CDR3 is 14 amino acids. V lost 0 bases, J lost 2 bases, and 7 bases lay in between.

V and J are TRBV7-8 and TRBJ2-7; D gene ambiguous. The germline gives CDR1 SGHVS, CDR2 FQNEAQ. Trimming cost V 6 bases and J 2 bases, with 8 bases left between them. The CDR3 is 12 residues long. The CDR3 DNA sequence: TGTGCCAGCAGTTCCCCGGCCTACGAGCAGTACTTC. Residues: CASSSPAYEQYF. Based on the CDR3 plus reference TRBV7-8 and TRBJ2-7, the full variable domain is GAGVSQSPRYKVAKRGQDVALRCDPISGHVSLFWYQQALGQGPEFLTYFQNEAQLDKSGLPSDRFFAERPEGSVSTLKIQRTQQEDSAVYLCASSSPAYEQYFGPGTRLTVT.

V is TRBV7-3 and J is TRBJ2-7; a possible D gene is TRBD1 (5 bases). With 6 bases removed from V and 0 bases from J, the gap between germline ends came to 9 bases. CDR1 and CDR2 from the germline V gene are SGHTA and FQGTGA. The CDR3 length is 13 residues. The CDR3 region is CASSQGYSYEQYF. DNA of the CDR3: TGTGCCAGCAGTCAGGGCTACTCCTACGAGCAGTACTTC.

The chain recombines TRBV4-2 with TRBJ1-3; tentative D call: TRBD1 (5 bases). V shed 4 bases and J shed 0 bases, with 10 bases lying between them. Looked up from germline, CDR1 is LGHNA and CDR2 is YNFKEQ. The CDR3 runs 15 residues. The CDR3: CASSPYRGSGNTIYF. In DNA form, the CDR3 reads TGTGCCAGCAGCCCCTATAGGGGCTCTGGAAACACCATATATTTT.

This chain joins TRBV4-1 and TRBJ1-5, with TRBD1 matching 11 bases. With 4 bases clipped from V and 7 bases from J, the junction kept 6 bases outside the gene matches. CDR1 and CDR2 (germline): MGHRA, YSYEKL. This CDR3 is built from 15 residues. The CDR3 reads CASSLGQGATQPQHF. The DNA for the CDR3 is TGCGCCAGCAGCCTAGGACAGGGGGCAACACAGCCCCAGCATTTT.

This sequence joins TRBV5-1 and TRBJ1-1; D remains unclear. The V gene's germline CDR1 is SGHRS and CDR2 YFSETQ. The V and J ends lost 0 bases and 8 bases respectively, with 11 bases between them. The CDR3 sequence is 13 residues long. In DNA form, the CDR3 reads TGCGCCAGCAGCTTGGTGGGTCGGGAGGAAGCTTTCTTT. Encoded protein: CASSLVGREEAFF.

The gene calls are TRBV5-1 and TRBJ1-3, with no clear D. CDR3 length: 16 amino acids. Germline CDR1 SGHRS, CDR2 YFSETQ. Between the trimmed V and J ends, which lost 0 bases and 0 bases, there was a span of 10 bases. The chain's CDR3 is CASSLGSPSSGNTIYF. Written as DNA, the CDR3 is TGCGCCAGCAGCTTGGGATCCCCGAGCTCTGGAAACACCATATATTTT.

J is TRBJ2-5 and V is TRBV5-1; 8 nucleotides line up with TRBD2. The CDR3 totals 16 residues. Germline V gene lookup returns CDR1 SGHRS and CDR2 YFSETQ. V shed 5 bases, J shed 4 bases, and the junction held 13 bases outside the gene matches. The CDR3 region has the DNA TGCGCCAGCAGACGACTAACGTTTAGCGGGGTAGAGACCCAGTACTTC. This encodes CASRRLTFSGVETQYF.

V and J are TRBV4-2 and TRBJ2-1, with TRBD2 matching 12 bases. Losses at the gene ends were 3 bases for V and 9 bases for J; bases not matched to a gene: 15. The CDR3 is 18 residues long. Germline assignment: CDR1 LGHNA and CDR2 YNFKEQ. The chain's CDR3 is CASSHPASGGAGNVEQFF. CDR3 coding DNA: TGTGCCAGCAGCCATCCAGCTAGCGGGGGGGCTGGTAATGTTGAGCAGTTCTTC.

The chain carries TRBV6-5 and TRBJ1-2; 8 bases match TRBD1. This CDR3 has 15 amino acids. The V gene end was trimmed by 2 bases and the J gene end by 2 bases; junction bases not matched to a gene: 4. Germline CDR1 is MNHEY and CDR2 is SVGAGI. For the CDR3, the DNA is TGTGCCAGCAGTTACGACAGGGGCTTGAACTATGGCTACACCTTC. Protein product: CASSYDRGLNYGYTF.

CDR3 in amino acids: CASSQQGASQPQHF. The CDR3 bases are TGTGCCAGCAGTCAACAGGGGGCAAGTCAGCCCCAGCATTTT. The chain uses TRBV7-8 and TRBJ1-5; 9 nucleotides line up with TRBD1. In germline, CDR1 is SGHVS, CDR2 FQNEAQ. This CDR3 spans 14 amino acids. After removal of 6 bases from V and 6 bases from J, the junction contained 6 bases not matched to a gene. The entire variable domain, with the rest obtained from reference TRBV7-8 and TRBJ1-5, is as follows: GAGVSQSPRYKVAKRGQDVALRCDPISGHVSLFWYQQALGQGPEFLTYFQNEAQLDKSGLPSDRFFAERPEGSVSTLKIQRTQQEDSAVYLCASSQQGASQPQHFGDGTRLSIL.